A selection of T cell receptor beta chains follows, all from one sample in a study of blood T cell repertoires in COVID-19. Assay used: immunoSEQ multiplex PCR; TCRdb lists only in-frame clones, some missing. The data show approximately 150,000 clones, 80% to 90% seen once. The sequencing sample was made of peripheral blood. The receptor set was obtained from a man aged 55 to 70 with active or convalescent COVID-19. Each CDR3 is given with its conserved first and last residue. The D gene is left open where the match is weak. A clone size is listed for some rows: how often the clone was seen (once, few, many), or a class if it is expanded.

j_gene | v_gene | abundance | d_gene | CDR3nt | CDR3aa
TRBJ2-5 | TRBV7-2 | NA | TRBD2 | TGTGCCAGCAGCTTAGTTAGCGGGAGTTTTGAGACCCAGTACTTC | CASSLVSGSFETQYF
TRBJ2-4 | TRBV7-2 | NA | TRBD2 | TGTGCCAGCAGCTCCACCCGACTAGCGGGAATAAACATTCAGTACTTC | CASSSTRLAGINIQYF
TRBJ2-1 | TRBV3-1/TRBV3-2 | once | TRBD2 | TGTGCCAGCAGCCCACTGGCGGGAGGGTCCTACAATGAGCAGTTCTTC | CASSPLAGGSYNEQFF
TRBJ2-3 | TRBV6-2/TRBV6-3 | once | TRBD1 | TGTGCCAGCAGTCCCGGGACAGGGGGCGATACGCAGTATTTT | CASSPGTGGDTQYF
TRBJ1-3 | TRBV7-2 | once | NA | TGTGCCAGCAGCCCCCACCAGGGGTCTGGAAACACCATATATTTT | CASSPHQGSGNTIYF
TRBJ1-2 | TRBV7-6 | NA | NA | TGTGCCAGCAGCTTAGACGCAGGGCTGTATGGCTACACCTTC | CASSLDAGLYGYTF
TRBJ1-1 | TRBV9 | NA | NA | TGTGCCAGCAGCGTAGTCAGCGCAGGGGCAATGGCTGAAGCTTTCTTT | CASSVVSAGAMAEAFF
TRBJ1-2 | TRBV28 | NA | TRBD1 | TGTGCCAGCAGCTCCGGGACAGGGGCGGGTGGCTACACCTTC | CASSSGTGAGGYTF
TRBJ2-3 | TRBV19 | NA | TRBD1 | TGTGCCAGTAGCAATCCAGGGGGACGCACAGATACGCAGTATTTT | CASSNPGGRTDTQYF
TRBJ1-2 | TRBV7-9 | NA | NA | TGTGCCAGCAGCTTAGAGGGGGGGACCTATGGCTACACCTTC | CASSLEGGTYGYTF
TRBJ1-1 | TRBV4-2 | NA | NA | TGTGCCAGCAGCCAAGGGAGGGCGACGAACACTGAAGCTTTCTTT | CASSQGRATNTEAFF
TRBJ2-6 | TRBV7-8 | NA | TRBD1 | TGTGCCAGCAGCTTAGAGACAGGGTCCTTATTGTCCTCTGGGGCCAACGTCCTGACTTTC | CASSLETGSLLSSGANVLTF
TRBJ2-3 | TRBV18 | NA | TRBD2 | TGTGCCAGCTCACCACCTATTTACGGGACTAGGGGACTTACAGATACGCAGTATTTT | CASSPPIYGTRGLTDTQYF